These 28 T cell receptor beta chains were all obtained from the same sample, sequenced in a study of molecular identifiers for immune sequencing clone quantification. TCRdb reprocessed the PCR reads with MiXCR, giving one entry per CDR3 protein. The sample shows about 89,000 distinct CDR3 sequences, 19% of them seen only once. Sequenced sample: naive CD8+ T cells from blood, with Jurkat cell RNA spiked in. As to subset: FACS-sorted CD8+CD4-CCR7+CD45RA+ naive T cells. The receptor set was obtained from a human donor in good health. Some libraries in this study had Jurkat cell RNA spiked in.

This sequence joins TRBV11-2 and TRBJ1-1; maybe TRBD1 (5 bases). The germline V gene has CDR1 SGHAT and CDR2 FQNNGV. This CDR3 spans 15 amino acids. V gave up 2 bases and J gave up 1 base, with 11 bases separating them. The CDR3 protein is CASSLRGGRNTEAFF. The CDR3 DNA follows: TGTGCCAGCAGCTTACGCGGGGGTAGGAACACTGAAGCTTTCTTT.

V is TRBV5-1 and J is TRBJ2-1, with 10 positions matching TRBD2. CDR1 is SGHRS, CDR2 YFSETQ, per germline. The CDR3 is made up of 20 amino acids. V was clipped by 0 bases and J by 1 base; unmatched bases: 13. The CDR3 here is CASSLVPAGGVSESYNEQFF. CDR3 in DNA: TGCGCCAGCAGCTTGGTTCCAGCGGGAGGGGTATCGGAATCCTACAATGAGCAGTTCTTC.

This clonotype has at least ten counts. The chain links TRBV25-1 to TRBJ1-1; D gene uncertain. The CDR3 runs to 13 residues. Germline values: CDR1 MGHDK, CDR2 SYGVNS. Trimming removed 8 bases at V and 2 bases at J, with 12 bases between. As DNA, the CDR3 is TGTGCCAGCTCCCGGGGAGCTAACACTGAAGCTTTCTTT. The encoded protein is CASSRGANTEAFF.

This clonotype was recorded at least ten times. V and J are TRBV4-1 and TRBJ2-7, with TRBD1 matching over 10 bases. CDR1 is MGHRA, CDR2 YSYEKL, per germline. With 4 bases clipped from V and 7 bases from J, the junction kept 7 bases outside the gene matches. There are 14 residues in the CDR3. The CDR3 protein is CASSLYGQGDEQYF. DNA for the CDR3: TGCGCCAGCAGCCTATACGGACAGGGGGATGAGCAGTACTTC.

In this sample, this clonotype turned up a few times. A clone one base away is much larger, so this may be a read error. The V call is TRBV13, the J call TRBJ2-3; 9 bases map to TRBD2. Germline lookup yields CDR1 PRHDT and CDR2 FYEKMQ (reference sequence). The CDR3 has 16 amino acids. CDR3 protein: CASSFRLAGRTDMQYF. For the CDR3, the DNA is TGTGCCAGCAGCTTTCGGCTAGCGGGACGCACAGATATGCAGTATTTT. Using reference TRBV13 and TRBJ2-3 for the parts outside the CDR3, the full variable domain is AAGVIQSPRHLIKEKRETATLKCYPIPRHDTVYWYQQGPGQDPQFLISFYEKMQSDKGSIPDRFSAQQFSDYHSELNMSSLELGDSALYFCASSFRLAGRTDMQYFGPGTRLTVL.

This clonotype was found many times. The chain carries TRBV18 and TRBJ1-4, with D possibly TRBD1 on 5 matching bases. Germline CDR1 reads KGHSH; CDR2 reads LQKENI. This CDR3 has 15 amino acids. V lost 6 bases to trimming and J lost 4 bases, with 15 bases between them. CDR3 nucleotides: TGTGCCAGCTCGCCCACCGGGACTGATAATGAAAAACTGTTTTTT. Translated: CASSPTGTDNEKLFF.

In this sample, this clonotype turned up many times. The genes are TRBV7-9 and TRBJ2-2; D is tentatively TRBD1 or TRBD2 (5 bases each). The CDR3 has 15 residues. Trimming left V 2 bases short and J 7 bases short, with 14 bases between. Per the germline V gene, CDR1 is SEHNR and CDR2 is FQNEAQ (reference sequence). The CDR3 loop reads CASSLPGTSGGELFF. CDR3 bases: TGTGCCAGCAGCTTACCCGGGACCTCGGGCGGGGAGCTGTTTTTT.

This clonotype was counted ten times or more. CDR3 loop: CASSLDYEQYF. The CDR3 DNA reads as TGTGCCAGCAGTTTAGACTACGAGCAGTACTTC. The J gene is TRBJ2-7, the V gene TRBV6-6; D unclear. CDR1 is MNHNY and CDR2 is SVGAGI in the germline V gene (reference sequence). Trimming stripped 4 bases from V and 3 bases from J, with 4 bases between. The CDR3 extends over 11 amino acids.

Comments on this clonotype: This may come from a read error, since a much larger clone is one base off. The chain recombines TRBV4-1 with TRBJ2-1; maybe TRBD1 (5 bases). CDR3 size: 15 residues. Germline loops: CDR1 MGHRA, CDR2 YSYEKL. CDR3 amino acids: CASSQEDNRANEQSF. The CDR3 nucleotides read TGCGCCAGCAGCCAAGAGGACAATAGGGCCAATGAGCAGTCCTTC.

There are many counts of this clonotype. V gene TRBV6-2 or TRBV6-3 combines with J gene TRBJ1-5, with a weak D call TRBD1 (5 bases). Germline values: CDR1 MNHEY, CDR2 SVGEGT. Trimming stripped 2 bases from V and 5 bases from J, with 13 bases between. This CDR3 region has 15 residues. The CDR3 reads CASSYLQGGDQPQHF. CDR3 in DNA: TGTGCCAGCAGTTACCTCCAGGGCGGCGATCAGCCCCAGCATTTT.

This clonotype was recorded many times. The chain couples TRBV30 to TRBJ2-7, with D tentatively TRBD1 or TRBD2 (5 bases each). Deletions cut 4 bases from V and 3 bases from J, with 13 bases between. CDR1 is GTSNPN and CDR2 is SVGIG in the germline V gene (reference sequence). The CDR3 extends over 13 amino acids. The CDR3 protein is CAWISERGYEQYF. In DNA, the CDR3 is TGTGCCTGGATTAGTGAGAGGGGCTACGAGCAGTACTTC.

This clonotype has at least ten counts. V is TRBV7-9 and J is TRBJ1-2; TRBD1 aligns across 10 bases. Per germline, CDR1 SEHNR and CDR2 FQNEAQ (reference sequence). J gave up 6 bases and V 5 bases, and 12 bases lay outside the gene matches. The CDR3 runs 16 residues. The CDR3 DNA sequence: TGTGCCAGCAGCCTGGTGATGAGACAGGGGGCGGATGGCTACACCTTC. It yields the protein CASSLVMRQGADGYTF.

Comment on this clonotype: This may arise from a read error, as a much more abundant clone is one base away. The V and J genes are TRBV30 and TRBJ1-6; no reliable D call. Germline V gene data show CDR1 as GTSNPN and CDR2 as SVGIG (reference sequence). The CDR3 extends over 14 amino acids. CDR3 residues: CARSVRQTNSPLHF. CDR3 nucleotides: TGTGCCCGGAGTGTCAGGCAGACTAATTCACCCCTCCACTTT. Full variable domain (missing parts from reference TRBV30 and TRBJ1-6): SQTIHQWPATLVQPVGSPLSLECTVEGTSNPNLYWYRQAAGRGLQLLFYSVGIGQISSEVPQNLSASRPQDRQFILSSKKLLLSDSGFYLCARSVRQTNSPLHFGNGTRLTVT.

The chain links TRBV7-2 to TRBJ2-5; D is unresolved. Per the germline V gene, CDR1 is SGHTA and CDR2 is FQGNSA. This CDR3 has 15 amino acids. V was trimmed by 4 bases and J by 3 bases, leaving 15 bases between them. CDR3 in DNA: TGTGCCAGCAGCTCTTACGTTAGGCCCAAAGAGACCCAGTACTTC. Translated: CASSSYVRPKETQYF.

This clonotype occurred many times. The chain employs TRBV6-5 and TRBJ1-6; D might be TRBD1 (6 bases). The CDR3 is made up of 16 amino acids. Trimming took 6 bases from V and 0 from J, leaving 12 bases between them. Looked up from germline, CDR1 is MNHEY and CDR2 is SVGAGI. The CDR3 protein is CASRNTGYSYNSPLHF. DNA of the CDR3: TGTGCCAGCAGGAACACAGGGTACTCCTATAATTCACCCCTCCACTTT.

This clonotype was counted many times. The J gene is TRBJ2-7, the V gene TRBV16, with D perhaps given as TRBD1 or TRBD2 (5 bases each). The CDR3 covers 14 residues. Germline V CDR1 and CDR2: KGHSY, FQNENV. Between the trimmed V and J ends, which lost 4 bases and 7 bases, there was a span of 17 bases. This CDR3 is CASSLAGDLAEQYF. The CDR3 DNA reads TGTGCCAGCAGCCTAGCTGGGGACCTGGCGGAGCAGTACTTC.

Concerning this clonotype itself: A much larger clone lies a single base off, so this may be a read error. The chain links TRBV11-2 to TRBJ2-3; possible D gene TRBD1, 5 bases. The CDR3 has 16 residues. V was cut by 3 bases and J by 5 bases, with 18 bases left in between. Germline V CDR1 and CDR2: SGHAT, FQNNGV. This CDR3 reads CASSFLQGSLIDTQYF. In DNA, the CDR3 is TGTGCCAGCAGCTTTCTGCAGGGAAGTCTAATAGATACGCAGTATTTT. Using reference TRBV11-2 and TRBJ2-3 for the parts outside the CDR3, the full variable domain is EAGVAQSPRYKIIEKRQSVAFWCNPISGHATLYWYQQILGQGPKLLIQFQNNGVVDDSQLPKDRFSAERLKGVDSTLKIQPAKLEDSAVYLCASSFLQGSLIDTQYFGPGTRLTVL.

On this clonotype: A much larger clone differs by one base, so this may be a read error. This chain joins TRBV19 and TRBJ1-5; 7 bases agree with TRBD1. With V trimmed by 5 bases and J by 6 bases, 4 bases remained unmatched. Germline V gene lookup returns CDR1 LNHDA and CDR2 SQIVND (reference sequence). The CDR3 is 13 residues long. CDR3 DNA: TGTGCCAGTAGTTTCACAGGGGTTCAGCCCCAGCATTTT. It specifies CASSFTGVQPQHF.

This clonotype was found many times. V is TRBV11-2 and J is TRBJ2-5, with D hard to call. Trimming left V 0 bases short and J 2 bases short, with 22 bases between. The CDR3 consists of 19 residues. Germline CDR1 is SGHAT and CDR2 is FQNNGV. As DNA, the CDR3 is TGTGCCAGCAGCTTAGATTTACCTAGTCTTTTACTCCATCAAGAGACCCAGTACTTC. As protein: CASSLDLPSLLLHQETQYF.

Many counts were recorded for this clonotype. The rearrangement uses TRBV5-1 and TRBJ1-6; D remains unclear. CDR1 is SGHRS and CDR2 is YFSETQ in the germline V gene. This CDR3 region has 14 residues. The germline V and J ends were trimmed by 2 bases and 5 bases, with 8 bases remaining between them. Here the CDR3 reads CASSFPGDNSPLHF. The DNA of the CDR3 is TGCGCCAGCAGCTTTCCGGGAGATAATTCACCCCTCCACTTT.

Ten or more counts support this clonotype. The CDR3 coding sequence is TGTGCCAGTAGTATCCAATGGGGGGACGGCAATCAGCCCCAGCATTTT. The encoded protein is CASSIQWGDGNQPQHF. The chain employs TRBV19 and TRBJ1-5, with D perhaps matching TRBD1 (5 bases). Germline loops: CDR1 LNHDA, CDR2 SQIVND (reference sequence). The length of the CDR3 is 16 residues. The V end was cut by 3 bases, the J end by 2 bases, with 14 bases between.

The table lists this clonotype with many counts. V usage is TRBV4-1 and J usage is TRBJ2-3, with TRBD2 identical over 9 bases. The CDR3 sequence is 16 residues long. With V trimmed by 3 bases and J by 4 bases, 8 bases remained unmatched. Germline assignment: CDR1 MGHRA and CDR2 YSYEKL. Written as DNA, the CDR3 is TGCGCCAGCAGCCAGCAGAGTAGCGGGGGCCCAGATACGCAGTATTTT. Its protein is CASSQQSSGGPDTQYF.

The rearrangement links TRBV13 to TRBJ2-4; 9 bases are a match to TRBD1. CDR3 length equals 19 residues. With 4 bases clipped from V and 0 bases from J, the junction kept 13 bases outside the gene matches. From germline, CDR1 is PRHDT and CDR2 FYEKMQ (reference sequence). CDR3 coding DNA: TGTGCCAGCAGCTCATGGACAGGGGATGGGGGGTTAGCCAAAAACATTCAGTACTTC. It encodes CASSSWTGDGGLAKNIQYF.

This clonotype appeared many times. As DNA, the CDR3 is TGTGCCAGTAGTAGACAGGGGGCTGAGACTGAAGCTTTCTTT. It is translated as CASSRQGAETEAFF. The gene calls are TRBV19 and TRBJ1-1, with 10 bases identical to TRBD1. The CDR3 runs 14 residues. V lost 4 bases and J lost 5; bases outside the gene matches: 4. CDR1 is LNHDA, CDR2 SQIVND, per germline (reference sequence).

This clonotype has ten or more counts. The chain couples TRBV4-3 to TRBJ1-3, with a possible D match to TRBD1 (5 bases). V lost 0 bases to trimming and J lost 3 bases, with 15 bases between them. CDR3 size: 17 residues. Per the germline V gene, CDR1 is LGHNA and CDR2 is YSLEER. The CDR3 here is CASSQDRIGTLGNTIYF. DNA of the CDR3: TGCGCCAGCAGCCAAGATCGGATCGGGACCCTTGGAAACACCATATATTTT.

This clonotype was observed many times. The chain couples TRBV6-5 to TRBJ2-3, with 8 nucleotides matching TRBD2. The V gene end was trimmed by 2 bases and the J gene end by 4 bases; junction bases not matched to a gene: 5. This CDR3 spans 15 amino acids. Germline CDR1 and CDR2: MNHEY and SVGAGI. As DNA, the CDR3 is TGTGCCAGCAGTTACCCGGGAGGGCATCCAGATACGCAGTATTTT. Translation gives CASSYPGGHPDTQYF.

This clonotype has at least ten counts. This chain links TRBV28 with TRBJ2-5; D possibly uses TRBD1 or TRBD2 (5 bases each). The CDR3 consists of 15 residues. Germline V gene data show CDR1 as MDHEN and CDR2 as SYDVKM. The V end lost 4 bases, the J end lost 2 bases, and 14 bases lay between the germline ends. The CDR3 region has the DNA TGTGCCAGCAGTTCCCGCACGTGGGGGCAAGAGACCCAGTACTTC. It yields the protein CASSSRTWGQETQYF.

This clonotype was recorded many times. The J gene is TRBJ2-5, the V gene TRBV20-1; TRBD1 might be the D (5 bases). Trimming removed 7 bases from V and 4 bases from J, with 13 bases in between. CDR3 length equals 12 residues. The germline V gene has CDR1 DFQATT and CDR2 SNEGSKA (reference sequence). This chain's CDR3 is CSEVGVSETQYF. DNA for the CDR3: TGCAGTGAAGTAGGGGTTTCAGAGACCCAGTACTTC.